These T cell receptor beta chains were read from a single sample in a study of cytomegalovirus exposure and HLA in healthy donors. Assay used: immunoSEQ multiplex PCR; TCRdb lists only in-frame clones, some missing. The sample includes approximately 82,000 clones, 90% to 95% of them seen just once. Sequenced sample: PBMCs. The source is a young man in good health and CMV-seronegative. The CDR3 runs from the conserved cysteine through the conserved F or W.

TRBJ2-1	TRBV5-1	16	CASSLVGEPTYNEQFF
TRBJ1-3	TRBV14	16	CASSQDQVPSGNTIYF
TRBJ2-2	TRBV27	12	CASSLPAGELFF
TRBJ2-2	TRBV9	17	CASSPRLAGGSTGELFF
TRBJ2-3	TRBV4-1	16	CASSQPRGLSTDTQYF
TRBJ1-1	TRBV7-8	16	CASSLGDSLPNTEAFF
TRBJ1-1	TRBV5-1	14	CASRYYRDMAEAFF
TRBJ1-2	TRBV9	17	CASSVAHSGRGRYGYTF
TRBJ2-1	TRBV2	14	CASMGQTTYNEQFF
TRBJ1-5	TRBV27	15	CASSLIWGGNQPQHF
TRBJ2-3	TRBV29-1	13	CSVRGQITDTQYF
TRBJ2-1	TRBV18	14	CASSPSGTYNEQFF
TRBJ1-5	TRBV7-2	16	CASSLIPGPSNQPQHF
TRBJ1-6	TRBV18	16	CASSPTGTGGGSPLHF
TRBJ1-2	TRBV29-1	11	CSVEQGLGYTF
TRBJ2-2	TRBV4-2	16	CASSPHGSGGTGELFF
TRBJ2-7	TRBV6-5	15	CASSVPGTSMNEQYF
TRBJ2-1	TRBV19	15	CASSMTSLSYNEQFF
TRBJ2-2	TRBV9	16	CASSVGQGGSPGELFF
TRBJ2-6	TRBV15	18	CATSTETGGISGANVLTF
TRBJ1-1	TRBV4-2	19	CASSQAPQQGPALNTEAFF
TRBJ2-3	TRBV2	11	CASPRADTQYF
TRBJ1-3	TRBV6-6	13	CASTRGSGNTIYF
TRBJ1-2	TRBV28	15	CASSSPRTGNYGYTF
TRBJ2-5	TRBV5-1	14	CASSLTGPGETQYF
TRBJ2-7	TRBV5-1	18	CASSLVAGQGKSPYEQYF
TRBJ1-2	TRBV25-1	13	CASSIGTSYGYTF
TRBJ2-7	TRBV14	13	CASSQDRNYEQYF
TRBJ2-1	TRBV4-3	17	CASSLRLAGEGVNEQFF
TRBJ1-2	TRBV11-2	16	CASSTSRGRPFYGYTF
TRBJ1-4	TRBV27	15	CASSPRHTTNEKLFF